The clone carrying this T cell receptor (beta chain) appeared a few times. The antigen remains undetermined. Sequencing was performed with immunoSEQ multiplex PCR; in TCRdb, only in-frame clones are kept and a portion is missing. The sample records about 9,400 clones, roughly two thirds being singletons. The data are from a study of coeliac disease. Study-wide background: Disease groups: newly diagnosed active, refractory type I, gluten-free-diet controlled.

Each fraction contributed one roughly 500,000-cell aliquot for sequencing. The ends were cut back, 6 bases at V and 1 base at J, with 13 bases in the middle. This CDR3 is 14 amino acids long. Germline assignment: CDR1 LNHDA and CDR2 SQIVND (reference sequence). Points from the study as a whole: Published gliadin-specific TRB sequences appeared in about 50% of the 18 coeliac samples, 1 of 6 controls. Control samples showed higher TRB and TRG clonality than intraepithelial and lamina propria samples in active celiac disease.

The chain carries TRBV19 and TRBJ2-7, with a weak D call TRBD1 (6 bases). The receptor's source is a woman between 55 and 75 years old with celiac disease. Sequencing used lamina propria lymphocytes from the gut. CDR3 loop: CASSYQGISYEQYF. The DNA for the CDR3 is TGTGCCAGTAGCTACCAGGGGATATCCTACGAGCAGTACTTC.